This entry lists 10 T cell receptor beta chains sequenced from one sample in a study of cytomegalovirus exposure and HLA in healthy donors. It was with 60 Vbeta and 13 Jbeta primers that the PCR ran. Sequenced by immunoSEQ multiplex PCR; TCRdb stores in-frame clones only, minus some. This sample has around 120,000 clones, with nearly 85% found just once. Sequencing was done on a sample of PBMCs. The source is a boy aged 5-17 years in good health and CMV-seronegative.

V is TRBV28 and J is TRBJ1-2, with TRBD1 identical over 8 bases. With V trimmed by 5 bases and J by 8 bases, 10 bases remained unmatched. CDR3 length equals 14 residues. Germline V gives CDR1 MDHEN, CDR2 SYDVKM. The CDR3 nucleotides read TGTGCCAGCAGTATGGACAGGGAATCGGTAGGCTACACCTTC. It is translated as CASSMDRESVGYTF.

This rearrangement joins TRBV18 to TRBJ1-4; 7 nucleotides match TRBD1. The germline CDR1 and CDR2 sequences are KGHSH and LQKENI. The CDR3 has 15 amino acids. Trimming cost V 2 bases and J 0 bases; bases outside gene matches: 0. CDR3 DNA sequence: TGTGCCAGCTCACCAGGGACAGCAACTAATGAAAAACTGTTTTTT. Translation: CASSPGTATNEKLFF.

Here the CDR3 reads CASSEFFDGYTF. The CDR3, as DNA: TGTGCCAGCAGTGAATTCTTCGATGGCTACACCTTC. V and J are TRBV2 and TRBJ1-2; no reliable D call. Germline loops: CDR1 SNHLY, CDR2 FYNNEI. The CDR3 consists of 12 residues. Trimming stripped 2 bases from V and 6 bases from J, with 7 bases between.

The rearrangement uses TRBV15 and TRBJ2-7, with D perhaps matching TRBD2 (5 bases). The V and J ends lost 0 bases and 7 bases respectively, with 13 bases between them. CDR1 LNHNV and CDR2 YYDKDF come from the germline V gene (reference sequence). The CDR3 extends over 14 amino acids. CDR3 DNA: TGTGCCACCAGCAGAGAAGGTCCGGGAATGGAGCAGTACTTC. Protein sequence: CATSREGPGMEQYF.

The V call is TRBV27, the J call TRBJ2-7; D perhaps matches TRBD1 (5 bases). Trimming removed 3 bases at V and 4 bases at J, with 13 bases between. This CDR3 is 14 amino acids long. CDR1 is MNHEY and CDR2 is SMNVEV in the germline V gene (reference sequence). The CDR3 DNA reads TGTGCCAGCAGTTTCGGCCAGGGTATGTACGAGCAGTACTTC. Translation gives CASSFGQGMYEQYF.

The CDR3 nucleotides read TGTGCCAGCAGCCCCCGGGTTAGCGGGGGCAATCAGCCCCAGCATTTT. Its protein is CASSPRVSGGNQPQHF. The V call is TRBV4-2, the J call TRBJ1-5, with D unresolved. V was clipped by 4 bases and J by 2 bases, with 15 bases between them. The CDR3 is 16 residues long. Germline lookup yields CDR1 LGHNA and CDR2 YNFKEQ.

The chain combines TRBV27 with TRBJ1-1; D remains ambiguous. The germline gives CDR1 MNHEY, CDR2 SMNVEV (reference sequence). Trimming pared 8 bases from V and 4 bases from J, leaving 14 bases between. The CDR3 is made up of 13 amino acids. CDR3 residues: CASVGISGTEAFF. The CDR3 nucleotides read TGTGCCAGCGTCGGGATCTCGGGCACTGAAGCTTTCTTT.

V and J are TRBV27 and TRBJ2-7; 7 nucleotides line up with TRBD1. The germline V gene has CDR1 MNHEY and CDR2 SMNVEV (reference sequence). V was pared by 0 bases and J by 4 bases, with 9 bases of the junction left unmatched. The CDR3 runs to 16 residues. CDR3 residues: CASSLSGTDPSYEQYF. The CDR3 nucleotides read TGTGCCAGCAGTTTATCCGGGACAGACCCATCTTACGAGCAGTACTTC.

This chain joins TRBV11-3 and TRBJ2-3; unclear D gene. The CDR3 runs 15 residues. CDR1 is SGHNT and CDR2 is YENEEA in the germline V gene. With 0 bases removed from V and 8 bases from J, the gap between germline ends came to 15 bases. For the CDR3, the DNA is TGTGCCAGCAGCTTAGAGGGCTCGAGCTTGGTTACGCAGTATTTT. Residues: CASSLEGSSLVTQYF. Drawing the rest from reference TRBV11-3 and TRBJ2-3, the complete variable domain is EAGVVQSPRYKIIEKKQPVAFWCNPISGHNTLYWYLQNLGQGPELLIRYENEEAVDDSQLPKDRFSAERLKGVDSTLKIQPAELGDSAVYLCASSLEGSSLVTQYFGPGTRLTVL.

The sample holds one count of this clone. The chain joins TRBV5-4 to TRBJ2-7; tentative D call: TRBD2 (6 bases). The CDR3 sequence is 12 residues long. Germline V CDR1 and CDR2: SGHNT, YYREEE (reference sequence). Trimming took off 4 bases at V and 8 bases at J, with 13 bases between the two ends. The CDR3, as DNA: TGTGCCAGCAGCCGGGACTCGGGGAAGCAGTACTTC. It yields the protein CASSRDSGKQYF.